This TCR beta chain was sequenced for a study of T cell responses to AZD1222 COVID-19 vaccine. Study observations and caveats: Scientists sampled the repertoires only once the peak T cell response had passed. White British donors predominated, females outnumbered males, and clonal diversity was possibly underestimated.

Profiling relied on immunoSEQ multiplex PCR, and the TCRdb table lists in-frame clones only, not all of them. Of about 100,000 clones in the sample, 80% to 90% were seen once. V was pared by 1 base and J by 6 bases, with 16 bases between. This CDR3 is 15 amino acids long. CDR1 and CDR2 (germline): SGHAT, FQNNGV. Note on this clone: Its antigen is unknown.

The origin of this receptor is an adult in good health. This sample comprised peripheral blood, obtained on day 0 of AZD1222 vaccination. This chain joins TRBV11-2 and TRBJ2-7; D may be TRBD1 (5 bases). CDR3 sequence reads: CASSLVPGNMGEQYF. DNA of the CDR3: TGTGCCAGCAGCTTAGTCCCAGGGAATATGGGCGAGCAGTACTTC.